The 9 T cell receptor beta chains reported below all come from one sample, sequenced in a study of metastatic and nonmetastatic thyroid tumors. All patients reached thyroid surgery having received no treatment beforehand. TCRdb re-clonotyped the PCR reads through MiXCR. The sample includes about 92,000 clones, just under 15% of them seen just once. The sequencing input was blood. Receptor source: a female donor with papillary thyroid cancer or a benign thyroid nodule (not recorded which). Some clones in this sample may be carry-over from other donors' samples.

The chain uses TRBV20-1 and TRBJ1-1, with D hard to call. The germline V and J ends were trimmed by 4 bases and 0 bases, with 12 bases remaining between them. The CDR3 loop spans 14 amino acids. CDR1 and CDR2 (germline): DFQATT, SNEGSKA (reference sequence). CDR3 sequence: CSAKPGGMNTEAFF. CDR3 coding DNA: TGCAGTGCTAAACCCGGTGGCATGAACACTGAAGCTTTCTTT.

At least ten counts were recorded for this clone. Written as DNA, the CDR3 is TGTGCCTGGAGGGCGGTGGGCGCGGGCGCTTTCTTT. As protein: CAWRAVGAGAFF. The rearrangement links TRBV30 to TRBJ1-1, with D unclear. CDR1 is GTSNPN, CDR2 SVGIG, per germline (reference sequence). V was pared by 3 bases and J by 11 bases, with 16 bases between. This CDR3 is built from 12 residues.

This clone was detected only a few times. One base away lies a much larger clone, so this may be a sequencing read error. This sample includes further DNA sequences coding for the same CDR3. The V call is TRBV9, the J call TRBJ1-6; D uncertain. CDR1 and CDR2 from the germline V gene are SGDLS and YYNGEE. The CDR3 consists of 16 residues. The DNA of the CDR3 is TGTGCCAGCAGCCCACACTCTGGCACATATAATTCACCCCTACACTTT. It encodes CASSPHSGTYNSPLHF.

In the case of this clone: This may be a read error, as it is one base from a much larger clone. The J gene is TRBJ2-5, the V gene TRBV20-1; 9 bases line up with TRBD2. Germline lookup yields CDR1 DFQATT and CDR2 SNEGSKA (reference sequence). V trimming: 7 bases; J trimming: 10 bases; junction bases outside the gene matches: 19. The CDR3 runs to 15 residues. For the CDR3, the DNA is TGCAGTGGTAGGAGGAGCGGGGGGTCCATTAAGGACCAGTACTTC. Translated: CSGRRSGGSIKDQYF.

This clone has only a few counts. The rearrangement links TRBV12-3 or TRBV12-4 to TRBJ2-2, with 11 nucleotides matching TRBD1. This CDR3 is built from 15 residues. V lost 10 bases and J lost 3; bases outside the gene matches: 7. This CDR3 is CAISRDRGYTGELFF. The CDR3 DNA reads TGTGCCATCAGCAGGGACAGGGGGTACACCGGGGAGCTGTTTTTT.

This clone was counted at least ten times. The V call is TRBV27, the J call TRBJ1-4; D perhaps matches TRBD1 (5 bases). Germline V CDR1 and CDR2: MNHEY, SMNVEV (reference sequence). V lost 4 bases, J lost 0 bases, and 15 bases lay in between. CDR3 length equals 17 residues. CDR3 nucleotides: TGTGCCAGCAGTTCTGGGGCCGCCTTTGCAACTAATGAAAAACTGTTTTTT. Protein product: CASSSGAAFATNEKLFF.

In its sample, this clone was seen many times. The chain combines TRBV28 with TRBJ1-4; D perhaps matches TRBD1 (5 bases). Per the germline V gene, CDR1 is MDHEN and CDR2 is SYDVKM. This CDR3 contains 14 residues. With 6 bases removed from V and 8 bases from J, the gap between germline ends came to 16 bases. Written as DNA, the CDR3 is TGTGCCAGCAGGGCCTCCGCCGGGGGGGAAAAACTGTTTTTT. Protein product: CASRASAGGEKLFF.

As concerns this clone: One junction end disagrees with the germline gene, perhaps due to a read error. The V and J genes are TRBV4-2 and TRBJ2-5; 9 bases fit TRBD2. The CDR3 runs to 17 residues. CDR1 and CDR2 from the germline V gene are LGHNA and YNFKEQ. The chain's CDR3 is CASSQDPSGGLQENQYF. The DNA for the CDR3 is TGTGCCAGCAGCCAAGATCCCAGCGGGGGGCTCCAAGAGAACCAGTACTTC.

This clone has ten or more counts. The chain joins TRBV19 to TRBJ2-7, with D uncertain. The germline gives CDR1 LNHDA, CDR2 SQIVND (reference sequence). The V gene lost 4 bases and the J gene lost 4 bases, with 14 bases spanning the gap. The CDR3 contains 14 residues. CDR3 sequence reads: CASSRALAEYEQYF. Written as DNA, the CDR3 is TGTGCCAGTAGTAGGGCGCTGGCGGAGTACGAGCAGTACTTC.